This T cell receptor (beta chain) was captured by sequencing in a study of T cells after yellow fever vaccination. General observations from the study: Only a small proportion of the clonotypes turned up in both the CD4 and the CD8 compartments, likely arising from convergent recombination.

TCRdb used MiXCR to reprocess the 5' RACE reads, holding one entry per CDR3 protein. The profile shows approximately 550,000 distinct CDR3 sequences, approximately 21% of them singletons. V dropped 1 base and J dropped 7; count of bases not matched to a gene: 7. The CDR3 contains 15 residues. Details on this clonotype: Its antigen is still unknown.

The TCR sequence derives from a man aged 25 to 40 who received the YFV17D yellow fever vaccine. The chain recombines TRBV12-3 or TRBV12-4 with TRBJ2-7; TRBD2 matches at 10 bases. The sequences come from PBMCs, collected 15 days after the yellow fever booster vaccination. Here the CDR3 reads CASSLGTSGFGEQYF. The CDR3 region has the DNA TGTGCCAGCAGTTTAGGGACTAGCGGCTTCGGAGAGCAGTACTTC.